The 28 T cell receptor beta chains given below trace back to one sample, sequenced in a study of T cell repertoires in cytomegalovirus infection (dated by TCRdb to 2018 to 2020). Instrument on record: Illumina HiSeq 1500. The public sequencing data were trimmed at Q25 with fastp and processed into clonotypes with MiXCR by TCRdb, which kept only in-frame beta chains. Every entry covers one CDR3 protein and lists the most common genes and DNA from its rows. Within this sample are about 190,000 distinct CDR3 sequences, with 8.5% to 10% of them counted one time only. The ten largest clones take up about 4.2% of the sample. Sequencing was carried out using PBMCs. The receptor source for this set is a human donor in good health (CMV status not recorded). Some clones in this sample may be carry-over from other donors' samples.

V usage is TRBV20-1 and J usage is TRBJ2-5, with D unclear. Per germline, CDR1 DFQATT and CDR2 SNEGSKA (reference sequence). The CDR3 runs 12 residues. Between the trimmed V and J ends, which lost 6 bases and 9 bases, there was a span of 17 bases. The CDR3 loop is CSARKSQTPQYF. The CDR3 nucleotides read TGCAGTGCCAGAAAATCCCAAACGCCCCAGTACTTC.

This clonotype showed up many times. The rearrangement joins TRBV7-6 to TRBJ2-7, with D perhaps matching TRBD1 (6 bases). Trimming took 1 base from V and 3 from J, leaving 16 bases between them. Germline-derived CDR1 and CDR2 are SGHVS and FNYEAQ. The CDR3 is made up of 16 amino acids. As DNA, the CDR3 is TGTGCCAGCAGCTTAGAGTCGGGACAACCTTACTACGAGCAGTACTTC. Translating it yields CASSLESGQPYYEQYF.

This clonotype was counted at least ten times. The chain uses TRBV7-2 and TRBJ2-7, with no clear D. The germline CDR1 and CDR2 sequences are SGHTA and FQGNSA. V lost 4 bases and J lost 1, with 11 bases in between. The CDR3 has 14 residues. The CDR3 nucleotides are TGTGCCAGCAGCTCACAAGAGGCATCCTACGAGCAGTACTTC. Encoded protein: CASSSQEASYEQYF. Together with reference TRBV7-2 and TRBJ2-7, the CDR3 gives the full variable domain: GAGVSQSPSNKVTEKGKDVELRCDPISGHTALYWYRQSLGQGLEFLIYFQGNSAPDKSGLPSDRFSAERTGGSVSTLTIQRTQQEDSAVYLCASSSQEASYEQYFGPGTRLTVT.

Many counts were recorded for this clonotype. The V gene is TRBV28, the J gene TRBJ2-6; 7 bases agree with TRBD1. V lost 2 bases and J lost 2; bases outside the gene matches: 12. From germline, CDR1 is MDHEN and CDR2 SYDVKM. The CDR3 extends over 19 amino acids. CDR3 loop: CASSLGARQGLPGANVLTF. In nucleotides, the CDR3 is TGTGCCAGCAGTTTAGGGGCCCGACAGGGTCTCCCTGGGGCCAACGTCCTGACTTTC.

CDR3 protein: CASSLRKDYRAINYGYTF. The CDR3 DNA reads as TGTGCCAGCAGCTTACGCAAGGACTACAGGGCGATTAACTATGGCTACACCTTC. This chain uses TRBV7-8 with TRBJ1-2, with a weak D call TRBD1 (6 bases). The CDR3 is made up of 18 amino acids. The V gene's germline CDR1 is SGHVS and CDR2 FQNEAQ. Trimming pared 2 bases from V and 1 base from J, leaving 20 bases between.

This clonotype was recorded at least ten times. The V gene is TRBV5-1, the J gene TRBJ2-1, with TRBD2 identical over 9 bases. Germline V CDR1 and CDR2: SGHRS, YFSETQ. The V and J ends lost 4 bases and 2 bases, in that order; junction bases with no gene match: 7. CDR3 length equals 16 residues. This CDR3 reads CASSPEVAGAYNEQFF. The CDR3 coding sequence is TGCGCCAGCAGCCCGGAGGTAGCGGGAGCCTACAATGAGCAGTTCTTC.

This clonotype has just a few counts. The V and J genes are TRBV6-6 and TRBJ1-3; a weak D match, TRBD1 (5 bases). Germline V CDR1 and CDR2: MNHNY, SVGAGI (reference sequence). The CDR3 sequence is 15 residues long. Between the trimmed V and J ends, which lost 7 bases and 0 bases, there was a span of 13 bases. This CDR3 is CASIGDGNSGNTIYF. The CDR3 DNA is TGTGCCAGCATTGGGGACGGAAACTCTGGAAACACCATATATTTT.

This clonotype occurred many times. V is TRBV7-2 and J is TRBJ1-1, with a tentative D call TRBD1 (5 bases). V lost 4 bases and J lost 1, with 16 bases in between. Looked up from germline, CDR1 is SGHTA and CDR2 is FQGNSA. This CDR3 contains 16 residues. CDR3 sequence: CASSSLGGTKNTEAFF. The DNA for the CDR3 is TGTGCCAGCAGCTCCCTCGGTGGGACGAAGAACACTGAAGCTTTCTTT.

Ten or more counts support this clonotype. This chain joins TRBV6-2 or TRBV6-3 and TRBJ1-1, with no clear D. Between the trimmed V and J ends, which lost 8 bases and 2 bases, there was a span of 12 bases. The CDR3 is made up of 13 amino acids. The V gene's germline CDR1 is MNHEY and CDR2 SVGEGT. The CDR3 DNA reads TGTGCCAGCTCAGCAACTCCAAACACTGAAGCTTTCTTT. This codes for CASSATPNTEAFF.

In this sample, this clonotype turned up a few times. V is TRBV28 and J is TRBJ1-3; D might be TRBD1 (5 bases). The CDR3 loop spans 15 amino acids. V was shortened by 11 bases and J by 2 bases, with 19 bases between the two germline ends. Germline assignment: CDR1 MDHEN and CDR2 SYDVKM. DNA for the CDR3: TGTGCCGCCCCCCCCCCCGCGGGGGCTGGAAACACCATATATTTT. This encodes CAAPPPAGAGNTIYF.

At least ten counts were recorded for this clonotype. The chain recombines TRBV7-2 with TRBJ1-5; 11 nucleotides line up with TRBD1. With 5 bases clipped from V and 11 bases from J, the junction kept 11 bases outside the gene matches. The germline V gene encodes CDR1 SGHTA and CDR2 FQGNSA. There are 15 residues in the CDR3. The CDR3 DNA reads TGTGCCAGCAGCCCAGGACAGGGGGCGCTTCGGGCCCAGCATTTT. Its translation: CASSPGQGALRAQHF.

Notes on this clonotype: The CDR3 end shows no conserved phenylalanine or tryptophan, and so a read error is likely. The chain joins TRBV20-1 to TRBJ1-3, with TRBD1 as a possible D gene (5 bases). The length of the CDR3 is 15 residues. From germline, CDR1 is DFQATT and CDR2 SNEGSKA (reference sequence). V shed 3 bases and J shed 2 bases, with 14 bases lying between them. CDR3 DNA: TGCAGTGCTAGGACAGAATCCACCCCTGGAAACACCATATATCTT. It is translated as CSARTESTPGNTIYL.

In this sample, this clonotype turned up many times. This chain connects TRBV5-5 to TRBJ2-5; D remains ambiguous. V was pared by 3 bases and J by 4 bases, with 13 bases between. CDR1 and CDR2 from the germline V gene are SGHKS and YYEKEE (reference sequence). The CDR3 runs 14 residues. The DNA for the CDR3 is TGTGCCAGCAGCTCCTACAGTACAAGAGAGACCCAGTACTTC. The encoded protein is CASSSYSTRETQYF.

Ten or more counts support this clonotype. The chain is built from TRBV28 and TRBJ2-2; 14 bases agree with TRBD2. Germline CDR1 MDHEN, CDR2 SYDVKM. V shed 6 bases and J 6 bases; nucleotides not matched to a gene: 3. The CDR3 covers 15 residues. The CDR3 DNA reads TGTGCCAGCAGCCGACTAGCGGGAGGGCCCGGGGAGCTGTTTTTT. Its protein product is CASSRLAGGPGELFF.

This clonotype was seen many times. The rearrangement links TRBV6-1 to TRBJ1-5; TRBD1 agrees at 7 bases. V shed 4 bases, J shed 1 base, and the junction held 7 bases outside the gene matches. Germline V gives CDR1 MNHNS, CDR2 SASEGT. This CDR3 region has 16 residues. The CDR3 nucleotides are TGTGCCAGCAGTGCAACGAACAGGGGAAGCAATCAGCCCCAGCATTTT. This gives the protein CASSATNRGSNQPQHF.

This clonotype was counted only a few times. The chain combines TRBV29-1 with TRBJ1-1; maybe TRBD1 (6 bases). The CDR3 loop spans 15 amino acids. From germline, CDR1 is SQVTM and CDR2 ANQGSEA. Trimming shortened V by 6 bases and J by 1 base, and 18 bases separated the two germline ends. The CDR3 DNA reads as TGCAGCGTCGTAAACACAGGGAAGGGGAACACTGAAGCTTTCTTT. Its translation: CSVVNTGKGNTEAFF. Variable domain in full (rest from reference TRBV29-1 and TRBJ1-1): SAVISQKPSRDICQRGTSLTIQCQVDSQVTMMFWYRQQPGQSLTLIATANQGSEATYESGFVIDKFPISRPNLTFSTLTVSNMSPEDSSIYLCSVVNTGKGNTEAFFGQGTRLTVV.

This clonotype came up many times. The chain couples TRBV7-2 to TRBJ1-4; D unclear. The V and J ends lost 1 base and 12 bases respectively, with 18 bases between them. The CDR3 is 15 amino acids. CDR1 and CDR2 (germline): SGHTA, FQGNSA. The DNA of the CDR3 is TGTGCCAGCAGCTTAGTAATTCGGGCCGGCGGGGAACTGTTTTTT. Encoded protein: CASSLVIRAGGELFF.

The chain joins TRBV27 to TRBJ1-5; a possible D gene is TRBD1 (5 bases). V shed 5 bases and J shed 3 bases, with 11 bases lying between them. There are 14 residues in the CDR3. The V gene's germline CDR1 is MNHEY and CDR2 SMNVEV (reference sequence). The CDR3 protein is CASSPGASNQPQHF. The DNA for the CDR3 is TGTGCCAGCAGTCCCGGGGCCTCCAATCAGCCCCAGCATTTT.

This clonotype came up a few times. CDR3 residues: CASSLQGYNTEAFF. The CDR3 region has the DNA TGTGCCAGCTCACTACAGGGGTACAACACTGAAGCTTTCTTT. V usage is TRBV18 and J usage is TRBJ1-1, with 7 nucleotides matching TRBD1. Germline trimming cut 4 bases from V and 2 bases from J; bases unmatched to any gene: 4. Germline assignment: CDR1 KGHSH and CDR2 LQKENI. The CDR3 extends over 14 amino acids.

This clonotype was observed many times. V usage is TRBV12-3 or TRBV12-4 and J usage is TRBJ2-2, with D possibly being TRBD1 (5 bases). The CDR3 runs 14 residues. Trimming removed 4 bases from V and 5 bases from J, with 11 bases in between. As DNA, the CDR3 is TGTGCCAGCAGTTCAGGGCTGGGGACCGGGGAGCTGTTTTTT. It translates to CASSSGLGTGELFF.

This clonotype came up many times. The chain combines TRBV7-2 with TRBJ2-7; 12 positions match TRBD2. This CDR3 is built from 16 residues. The V and J ends lost 5 bases and 7 bases, in that order; junction bases with no gene match: 12. From germline, CDR1 is SGHTA and CDR2 FQGNSA. The CDR3: CASSMTSGGGTNEQYF. CDR3 coding DNA: TGTGCCAGCAGCATGACTAGCGGGGGAGGAACGAATGAGCAGTACTTC. The variable domain in full, completed from reference TRBV7-2 and TRBJ2-7, reads GAGVSQSPSNKVTEKGKDVELRCDPISGHTALYWYRQSLGQGLEFLIYFQGNSAPDKSGLPSDRFSAERTGGSVSTLTIQRTQQEDSAVYLCASSMTSGGGTNEQYFGPGTRLTVT.

This clonotype was seen a few times. CDR3 coding DNA: TGTGCCATCAGTGGTGTGAATTCAGGTGCCATGGGCACTGAAGCTTTCTTT. Encoded protein: CAISGVNSGAMGTEAFF. The V call is TRBV10-3, the J call TRBJ1-1; D is uncertain. With 4 bases removed from V and 4 bases from J, the gap between germline ends came to 22 bases. This CDR3 has 17 amino acids. In germline, CDR1 is ENHRY, CDR2 SYGVKD.

This clonotype occurred many times. The V gene is TRBV6-2 or TRBV6-3, the J gene TRBJ1-1; maybe TRBD1 (5 bases). The germline V and J ends were trimmed by 5 bases and 6 bases, with 10 bases remaining between them. CDR3 length: 12 residues. Per the germline V gene, CDR1 is MNHEY and CDR2 is SVGEGT. The CDR3 region has the DNA TGTGCCAGCAGTGAGGGGCTCCCTGAAGCTTTCTTT. It translates to CASSEGLPEAFF.

This clonotype was observed many times. The V call is TRBV5-1, the J call TRBJ1-6; maybe TRBD1 (5 bases). CDR3 size: 16 residues. V dropped 1 base and J dropped 7 bases, with 15 bases sitting between them. Germline V CDR1 and CDR2: SGHRS, YFSETQ. CDR3 nucleotide sequence: TGCGCCAGCAGCTTGACGGCAGGGTGGCGGAATTCACCCCTCCACTTT. The encoded protein is CASSLTAGWRNSPLHF.

This clonotype was detected only a few times. The chain combines TRBV15 with TRBJ1-1, with D perhaps TRBD1 (6 bases). Germline-derived CDR1 and CDR2 are LNHNV and YYDKDF (reference sequence). V was cut by 0 bases and J by 5 bases, with 13 bases left in between. This CDR3 has 15 residues. The CDR3 coding sequence is TGTGCCACCAGCAGAGATGGGGGGCCCGGGACTGAAGCTTTCTTT. Encoded protein: CATSRDGGPGTEAFF. Together with reference TRBV15 and TRBJ1-1, the CDR3 gives the full variable domain: DAMVIQNPRYQVTQFGKPVTLSCSQTLNHNVMYWYQQKSSQAPKLLFHYYDKDFNNEADTPDNFQSRRPNTSFCFLDIRSPGLGDTAMYLCATSRDGGPGTEAFFGQGTRLTVV.

The chain carries TRBV29-1 and TRBJ1-2; TRBD1 is a possible D gene (6 bases). This CDR3 has 13 residues. Trimming left V 7 bases short and J 4 bases short, with 16 bases between. Looked up from germline, CDR1 is SQVTM and CDR2 is ANQGSEA. The CDR3 nucleotides read TGCAGCGATGACAGGTCTTTTAGCTATGGCTACACCTTC. Translation gives CSDDRSFSYGYTF. Together with reference TRBV29-1 and TRBJ1-2, the CDR3 gives the full variable domain: SAVISQKPSRDICQRGTSLTIQCQVDSQVTMMFWYRQQPGQSLTLIATANQGSEATYESGFVIDKFPISRPNLTFSTLTVSNMSPEDSSIYLCSDDRSFSYGYTFGSGTRLTVV.

Ten or more counts support this clonotype. The chain recombines TRBV24-1 with TRBJ2-1; D remains unclear. Per germline, CDR1 KGHDR and CDR2 SFDVKD. The CDR3 loop spans 15 amino acids. V was clipped by 3 bases and J by 8 bases, with 16 bases between them. The CDR3 region is CATSDRRSIVYEQFF. The CDR3 DNA is TGTGCCACCAGTGATAGACGTAGCATCGTCTATGAGCAGTTCTTC.

The V and J genes are TRBV7-2 and TRBJ2-7, with D unresolved. This CDR3 is built from 15 residues. Germline-derived CDR1 and CDR2 are SGHTA and FQGNSA. V lost 2 bases and J 1 base, leaving 12 bases between the germline ends. The CDR3 nucleotides are TGTGCCAGCAGCTTACAACCCGAAGGGTCCTACGAGCAGTACTTC. As protein: CASSLQPEGSYEQYF. Full variable domain (outside the CDR3, taken from reference TRBV7-2 and TRBJ2-7): GAGVSQSPSNKVTEKGKDVELRCDPISGHTALYWYRQSLGQGLEFLIYFQGNSAPDKSGLPSDRFSAERTGGSVSTLTIQRTQQEDSAVYLCASSLQPEGSYEQYFGPGTRLTVT.